The T cell receptor (beta chain) described here comes from a study of Graves' ophthalmopathy and Graves' hyperthyroidism. Study-level findings and limits: With around 88% sensitivity and less than 83% specificity, a 13-signature model separated ophthalmopathy from stable hyperthyroidism.

There are 11 residues in the CDR3. The ends were cut back, 8 bases at V and 7 bases at J, with 12 bases in the middle. Germline V gene sequence: CDR1 SEHNR, CDR2 FQNEAQ (reference sequence). For repertoire sequencing, the TCR beta CDR3 regions were amplified from RNA transcripts. RT-PCR in the first round used HTBI primers; a second-round multiplex PCR followed. Each CDR3 protein is one row after TCRdb ran MiXCR on the multiplex PCR reads. Of roughly 420,000 distinct CDR3 sequences detected, roughly 20% appear once; the ten largest clones hold roughly 3%. Remarks on this clonotype: Its specificity is not known.

Being free of ophthalmopathy for 18 months of follow-up defined stable hyperthyroidism. Diagnoses were established from clinical symptoms, serum thyroxine, TRAb, thyroid ultrasound and orbital computed tomography. The PBMCs originated from around 11 ml of fresh peripheral blood. The chain joins TRBV7-9 to TRBJ2-7; D remains ambiguous. The origin of this receptor is a woman under 30 with stable Graves' hyperthyroidism. Sequencing was done on a sample of peripheral blood. DNA of the CDR3: TGTGCCAGCCAGGCCGCCTTAGAGCAGTACTTC. It yields the protein CASQAALEQYF.